These T cell receptor beta chains were read from a single sample in a study of T cell responses to AZD1222 COVID-19 vaccine. Assay used: immunoSEQ multiplex PCR; TCRdb lists only in-frame clones, some missing. The sample includes over 150,000 clones, around 90% seen only once; the top ten take 0.49%. Specimen: peripheral blood, collected on day 0 of AZD1222 vaccination. These receptors were taken from an adult in good health. Each CDR3 is given with its conserved first and last residue. Fields, in order: D gene, clone size, V gene, J gene, CDR3 DNA, CDR3 protein. The D gene is left open where the match is weak. A clone size is listed for some rows: how often the clone was seen (once, few, many), or a class if it is expanded.

d_call: TRBD1
clone_size: NA
v_call: TRBV28
j_call: TRBJ1-4
cdr3_nt: TGTGCCAGCAGCAAGATTGACAGGGACCATGAAAAACTGTTTTTT
cdr3_aa: CASSKIDRDHEKLFF

d_call: NA
clone_size: NA
v_call: TRBV28
j_call: TRBJ1-1
cdr3_nt: TGTGCCAGCATCCCCGGAGGGCACAGGGACACTGAAGCTTTCTTT
cdr3_aa: CASIPGGHRDTEAFF

d_call: TRBD1
clone_size: NA
v_call: TRBV27
j_call: TRBJ1-2
cdr3_nt: TGTGCCAGCAGTCCGGGACAGGGATCCTATGGCTACACCTTC
cdr3_aa: CASSPGQGSYGYTF

d_call: NA
clone_size: NA
v_call: TRBV5-4
j_call: TRBJ2-1
cdr3_nt: TGTGCCAGCACGAAGCCAGAGCGGGCATACAATGAGCAGTTCTTC
cdr3_aa: CASTKPERAYNEQFF

d_call: NA
clone_size: NA
v_call: TRBV19
j_call: TRBJ1-1
cdr3_nt: TGTGCCACTCTACCCGGGAGGGGGGGCACTGAAGCTTTCTTT
cdr3_aa: CATLPGRGGTEAFF

d_call: TRBD2
clone_size: NA
v_call: TRBV2
j_call: TRBJ2-1
cdr3_nt: TGTGCCAGCAGTCTCACTAGCGGAGTTTACAATGAGCAGTTCTTC
cdr3_aa: CASSLTSGVYNEQFF

d_call: TRBD1
clone_size: NA
v_call: TRBV11-1
j_call: TRBJ1-4
cdr3_nt: TGTGCCAGCAGCTCAGGACAGGGGACTAATGAAAAACTGTTTTTT
cdr3_aa: CASSSGQGTNEKLFF

d_call: TRBD2
clone_size: NA
v_call: TRBV5-1
j_call: TRBJ2-7
cdr3_nt: TGCGCCAGCAGCCCGGGACTAGATCCCTCTCGAGGAGAGCAGTACTTC
cdr3_aa: CASSPGLDPSRGEQYF

d_call: TRBD1
clone_size: NA
v_call: TRBV20-1
j_call: TRBJ1-4
cdr3_nt: TGCAGTGCTAGTGAAACAGGGGGGGTTGGGACTAATGAAAAACTGTTTTTT
cdr3_aa: CSASETGGVGTNEKLFF

d_call: TRBD1
clone_size: few
v_call: TRBV19
j_call: TRBJ1-2
cdr3_nt: TGTGCCAGTAGTATAGGCAGGGGGTCGACTGGCTATGGCTACACCTTC
cdr3_aa: CASSIGRGSTGYGYTF

d_call: NA
clone_size: NA
v_call: TRBV4-2
j_call: TRBJ2-7
cdr3_nt: TGTGCCAGCAGGGGGTGGGGATCGGGCGAGCAGTACTTC
cdr3_aa: CASRGWGSGEQYF

d_call: TRBD1
clone_size: NA
v_call: TRBV7-3
j_call: TRBJ1-6
cdr3_nt: TGTGCCAGCAGCCCCGGGACAGGGTGGAATTCACCCCTCCACTTT
cdr3_aa: CASSPGTGWNSPLHF

d_call: NA
clone_size: once
v_call: TRBV6-5
j_call: TRBJ1-1
cdr3_nt: TGTGCCAGCAGTTCGACAGTGAACACTGAAGCTTTCTTT
cdr3_aa: CASSSTVNTEAFF

d_call: NA
clone_size: NA
v_call: TRBV7-3
j_call: TRBJ1-3
cdr3_nt: TGTGCCAGCAGCCCCGGACTCGCCTCCGGAAACACCATATATTTT
cdr3_aa: CASSPGLASGNTIYF

d_call: NA
clone_size: NA
v_call: TRBV5-5
j_call: TRBJ1-6
cdr3_nt: TGTGCCAGCAGCTTGCGGGTCCCCTATAATTCACCCCTCCACTTT
cdr3_aa: CASSLRVPYNSPLHF

d_call: NA
clone_size: NA
v_call: TRBV19
j_call: TRBJ1-1
cdr3_nt: TGTGCCAGTAGCCCCCGGACATTGAACACTGAAGCTTTCTTT
cdr3_aa: CASSPRTLNTEAFF

d_call: TRBD2
clone_size: NA
v_call: TRBV10-1
j_call: TRBJ2-7
cdr3_nt: TGCGCCAGCAGTGAACTAGCGGGAGGAGGGGGAGAGCAGTACTTC
cdr3_aa: CASSELAGGGGEQYF

d_call: NA
clone_size: NA
v_call: TRBV9
j_call: TRBJ2-1
cdr3_nt: TGTGCCAGCAGCGTAGTCGGGGCTTACAATGAGCAGTTCTTC
cdr3_aa: CASSVVGAYNEQFF

d_call: NA
clone_size: NA
v_call: TRBV28
j_call: TRBJ1-5
cdr3_nt: TGTGCCAGCAGTTCCCAGACAGGATTCAATCAGCCCCAGCATTTT
cdr3_aa: CASSSQTGFNQPQHF

d_call: TRBD2
clone_size: NA
v_call: TRBV3-1/TRBV3-2
j_call: TRBJ2-7
cdr3_nt: TGTGCCAGCAGACCCGGGACTACCTCGGCCTACGAGCAGTACTTC
cdr3_aa: CASRPGTTSAYEQYF

d_call: NA
clone_size: NA
v_call: TRBV30
j_call: TRBJ2-1
cdr3_nt: TGTGCCTGGAGGGGGGACCTAGCGACCTACAATGAGCAGTTCTTC
cdr3_aa: CAWRGDLATYNEQFF

d_call: NA
clone_size: NA
v_call: TRBV19
j_call: TRBJ2-2
cdr3_nt: TGTGCCAGTAGTCCCGGAGGGTTGGTCGGGGAGCTGTTTTTT
cdr3_aa: CASSPGGLVGELFF

d_call: TRBD2
clone_size: NA
v_call: TRBV7-6
j_call: TRBJ2-1
cdr3_nt: TGTGCCAGCAGCTTAGCCCCTAGCGGGACTTCCAATGAGCAGTTCTTC
cdr3_aa: CASSLAPSGTSNEQFF

d_call: NA
clone_size: few
v_call: TRBV19
j_call: TRBJ1-2
cdr3_nt: TGTGCCAGTAGACCCAAGCCTTCGACGGCTAACTATGGCTACACCTTC
cdr3_aa: CASRPKPSTANYGYTF